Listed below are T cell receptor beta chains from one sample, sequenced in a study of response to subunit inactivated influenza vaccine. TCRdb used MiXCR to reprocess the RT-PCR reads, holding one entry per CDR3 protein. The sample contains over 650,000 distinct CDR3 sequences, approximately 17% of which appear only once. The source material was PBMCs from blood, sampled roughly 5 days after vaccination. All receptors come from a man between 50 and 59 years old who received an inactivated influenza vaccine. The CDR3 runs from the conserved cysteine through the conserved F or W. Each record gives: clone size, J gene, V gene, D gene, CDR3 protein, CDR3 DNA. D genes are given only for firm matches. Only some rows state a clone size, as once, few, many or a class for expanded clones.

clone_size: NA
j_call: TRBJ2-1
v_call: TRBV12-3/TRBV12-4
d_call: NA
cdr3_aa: CACSYPLRGGYEQFF
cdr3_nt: TGTGCCTGCAGTTACCCTCTCAGGGGAGGGTATGAGCAGTTCTTC

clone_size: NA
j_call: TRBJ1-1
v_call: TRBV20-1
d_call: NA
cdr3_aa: CSAIGPSDTEAFF
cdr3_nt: TGCAGTGCCATCGGACCCTCCGACACTGAAGCTTTCTTT

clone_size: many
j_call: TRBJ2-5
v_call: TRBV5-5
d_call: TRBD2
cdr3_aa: CASSLFLAGLQETQYF
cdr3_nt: TGTGCCAGCAGCTTGTTTCTAGCGGGGCTACAAGAGACCCAGTACTTC

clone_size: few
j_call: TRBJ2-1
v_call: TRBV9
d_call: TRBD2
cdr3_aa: CASSVALAGGSNEQFF
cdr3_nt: TGTGCCAGCAGCGTAGCGCTAGCGGGAGGTTCGAATGAGCAGTTCTTC

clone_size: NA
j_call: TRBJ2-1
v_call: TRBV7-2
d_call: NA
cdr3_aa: CASSISGLISSYNEQFF
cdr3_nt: TGTGCCAGCAGCATTTCGGGGCTTATTAGCTCCTACAATGAGCAGTTCTTC

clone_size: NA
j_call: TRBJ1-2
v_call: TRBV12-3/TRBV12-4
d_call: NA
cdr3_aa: CASRGTNYGYTF
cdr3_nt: TGTGCCAGCAGGGGGACTAACTATGGCTACACCTTC

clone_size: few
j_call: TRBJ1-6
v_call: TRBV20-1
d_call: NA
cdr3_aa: CSARVSEVNSPLHF
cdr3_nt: TGCAGTGCTAGAGTCTCCGAAGTTAATTCACCCCTCCACTTT

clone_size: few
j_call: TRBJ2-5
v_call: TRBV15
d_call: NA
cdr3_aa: CATSRDQTVGRETQYF
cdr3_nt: TGTGCCACCAGCAGAGATCAGACGGTGGGACGCGAGACCCAGTACTTC

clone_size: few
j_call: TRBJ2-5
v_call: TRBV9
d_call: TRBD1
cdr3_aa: CASSVGTGQETQYF
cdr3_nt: TGTGCCAGCAGCGTCGGGACAGGCCAAGAGACCCAGTACTTC

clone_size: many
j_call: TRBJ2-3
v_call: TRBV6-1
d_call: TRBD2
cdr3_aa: CASRPSGGSTDTQYF
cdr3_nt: TGTGCCAGCAGGCCTAGCGGGGGGAGCACAGATACGCAGTATTTT

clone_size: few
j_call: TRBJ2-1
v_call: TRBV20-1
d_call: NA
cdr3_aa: CSARDEAGMYNEQFF
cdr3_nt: TGCAGTGCTAGAGATGAGGCGGGGATGTACAATGAGCAGTTCTTC

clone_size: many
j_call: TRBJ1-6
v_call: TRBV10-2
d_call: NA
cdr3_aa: CASSESAGRTSPLHF
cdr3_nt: TGCGCCAGCAGTGAGTCGGCGGGGCGGACTTCACCCCTCCACTTT

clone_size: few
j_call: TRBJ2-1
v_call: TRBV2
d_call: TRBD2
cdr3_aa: CASRGTPGLAPPSYNEQFF
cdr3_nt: TGTGCCAGCAGGGGAACGCCGGGACTAGCGCCACCCTCCTACAATGAGCAGTTCTTC

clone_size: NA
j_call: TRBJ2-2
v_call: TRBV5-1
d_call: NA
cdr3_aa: CASSLVPGDIIGTGELFF
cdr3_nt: TGCGCCAGCAGCTTGGTGCCAGGGGATATCATTGGCACCGGGGAGCTGTTTTTT

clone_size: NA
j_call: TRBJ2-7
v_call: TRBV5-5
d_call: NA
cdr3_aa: CASSLFQGRLNEQYF
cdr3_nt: TGTGCCAGCAGCTTGTTTCAGGGGCGCTTAAACGAGCAGTACTTC

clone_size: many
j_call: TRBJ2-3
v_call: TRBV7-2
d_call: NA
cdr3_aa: CASSPTSTRGADTQYF
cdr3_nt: TGTGCCAGCAGCCCTACTAGCACGAGAGGAGCAGATACGCAGTATTTT

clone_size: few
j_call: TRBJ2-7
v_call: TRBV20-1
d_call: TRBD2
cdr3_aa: CSAREFGGRKLYEQYF
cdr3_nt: TGCAGTGCTAGAGAGTTTGGCGGGAGAAAGTTGTACGAGCAGTACTTC

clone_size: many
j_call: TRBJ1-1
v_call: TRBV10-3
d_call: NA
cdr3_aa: CAISSDMNTEAFF
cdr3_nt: TGTGCCATCAGCTCAGACATGAACACTGAAGCTTTCTTT

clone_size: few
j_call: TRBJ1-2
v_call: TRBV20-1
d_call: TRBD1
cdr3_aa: CSAGDGTAYGYTF
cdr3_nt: TGCAGTGCTGGGGATGGGACAGCCTATGGCTACACCTTC

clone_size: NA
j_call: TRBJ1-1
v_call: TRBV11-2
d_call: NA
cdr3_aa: CASSGRTTNTEAFF
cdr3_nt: TGTGCCAGCAGCGGACGGACAACGAACACTGAAGCTTTCTTT

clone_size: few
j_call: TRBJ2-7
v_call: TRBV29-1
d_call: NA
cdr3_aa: CSVGPGLHEQYF
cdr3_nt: TGCAGCGTTGGTCCAGGGCTCCACGAGCAGTACTTC

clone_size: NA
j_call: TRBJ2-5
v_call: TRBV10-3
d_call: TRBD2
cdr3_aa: CAISEGRAVQETQYF
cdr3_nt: TGTGCCATCAGTGAAGGGAGGGCAGTACAAGAGACCCAGTACTTC

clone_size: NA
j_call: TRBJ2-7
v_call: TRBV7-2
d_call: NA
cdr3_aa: CASSFGSSSSYEQYF
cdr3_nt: TGTGCCAGCAGCTTCGGTAGCTCCAGCTCCTACGAGCAGTACTTC

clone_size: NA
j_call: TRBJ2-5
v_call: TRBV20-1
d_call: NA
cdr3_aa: CSARMNFPPGF
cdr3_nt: TGCAGTGCTAGGATGAATTTCCCACCAGGGTTC

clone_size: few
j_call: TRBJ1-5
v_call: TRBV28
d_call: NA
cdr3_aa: CASSFGRADNQPQHF
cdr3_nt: TGTGCCAGCAGTTTTGGTAGGGCCGACAATCAGCCCCAGCATTTT

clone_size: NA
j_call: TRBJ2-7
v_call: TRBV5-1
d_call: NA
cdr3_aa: CASSFGGSVYEQYF
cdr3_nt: TGCGCCAGCAGCTTCGGCGGGTCGGTCTACGAGCAGTACTTC

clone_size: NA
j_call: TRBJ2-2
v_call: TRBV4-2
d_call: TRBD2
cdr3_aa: CASSQETSGGLGELFF
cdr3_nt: TGTGCCAGCAGCCAAGAGACTAGCGGGGGCCTCGGGGAGCTGTTTTTT

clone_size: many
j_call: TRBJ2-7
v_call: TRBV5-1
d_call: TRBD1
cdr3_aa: CASSAGQGGEQYF
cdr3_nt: TGTGCCAGCAGCGCCGGACAGGGAGGCGAGCAGTACTTC

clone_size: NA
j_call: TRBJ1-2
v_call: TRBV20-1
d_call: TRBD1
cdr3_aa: CSASPRGGSLYGYTF
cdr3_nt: TGCAGTGCTAGTCCCCGAGGGGGCAGCCTCTATGGCTACACCTTC

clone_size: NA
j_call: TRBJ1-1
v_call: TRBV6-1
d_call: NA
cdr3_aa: CASSEDRLGPEAFF
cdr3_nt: TGTGCCAGCAGTGAGGACCGATTGGGACCTGAAGCTTTCTTT

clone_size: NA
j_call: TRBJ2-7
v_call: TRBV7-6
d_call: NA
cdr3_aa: CASSLSGGRGASYEQYF
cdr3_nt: TGTGCCAGCAGCTTATCGGGGGGCAGGGGGGCGTCCTACGAGCAGTACTTC

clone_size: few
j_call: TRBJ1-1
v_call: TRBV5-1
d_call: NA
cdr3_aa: CASSDRTAGNTEAFF
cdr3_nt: TGCGCCAGCAGCGACCGGACAGCGGGGAACACTGAAGCTTTCTTT

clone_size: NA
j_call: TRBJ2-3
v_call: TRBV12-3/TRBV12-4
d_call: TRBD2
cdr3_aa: CASSLVRGLAERADTQYF
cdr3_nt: TGTGCCAGCAGTTTAGTCCGGGGACTAGCAGAGCGCGCAGATACGCAGTATTTT

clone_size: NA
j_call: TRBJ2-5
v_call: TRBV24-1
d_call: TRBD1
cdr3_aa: CATSENRGSGETQYF
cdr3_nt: TGTGCCACCAGTGAAAACAGGGGGTCCGGGGAGACCCAGTACTTC

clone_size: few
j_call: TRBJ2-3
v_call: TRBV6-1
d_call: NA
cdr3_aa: CASRATPLAADTQYF
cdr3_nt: TGTGCCAGCCGAGCAACGCCCCTAGCAGCAGATACGCAGTATTTT

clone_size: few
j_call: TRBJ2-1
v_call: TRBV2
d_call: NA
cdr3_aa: CASSPGSDEQFF
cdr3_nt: TGTGCCAGCAGCCCCGGGTCAGACGAGCAGTTCTTC

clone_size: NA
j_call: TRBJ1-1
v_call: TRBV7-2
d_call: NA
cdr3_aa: CASSSTGGVTEAFF
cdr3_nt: TGTGCCAGCAGCTCCACCGGGGGAGTCACTGAAGCTTTCTTT

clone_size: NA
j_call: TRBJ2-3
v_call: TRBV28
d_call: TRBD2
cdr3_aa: CASSFYGLAGDTDTQYF
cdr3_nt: TGTGCCAGCAGTTTTTACGGACTAGCGGGAGACACAGATACGCAGTATTTT

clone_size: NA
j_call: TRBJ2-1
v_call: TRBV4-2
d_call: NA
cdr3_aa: CASSQDLVNEQFF
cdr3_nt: TGTGCCAGCAGCCAAGATTTGGTCAATGAGCAGTTCTTC

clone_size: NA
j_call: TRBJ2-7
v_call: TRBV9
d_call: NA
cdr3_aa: CASSVSSGLGEQYF
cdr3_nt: TGTGCCAGCAGCGTATCTTCAGGGTTGGGCGAGCAGTACTTC

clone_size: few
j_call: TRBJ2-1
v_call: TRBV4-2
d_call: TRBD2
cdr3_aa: CASSQGLAGGLNNEQFF
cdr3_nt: TGTGCCAGCAGCCAGGGACTAGCGGGAGGGCTTAACAATGAGCAGTTCTTC

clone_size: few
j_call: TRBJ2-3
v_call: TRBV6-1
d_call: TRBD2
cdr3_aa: CASRSGRSDTQYF
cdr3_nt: TGTGCCAGCAGAAGCGGGAGGTCAGATACGCAGTATTTT

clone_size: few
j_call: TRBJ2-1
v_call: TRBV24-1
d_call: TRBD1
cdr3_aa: CATSHRGLSNEQFF
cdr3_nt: TGTGCCACCAGCCACAGGGGGCTTTCGAATGAGCAGTTCTTC

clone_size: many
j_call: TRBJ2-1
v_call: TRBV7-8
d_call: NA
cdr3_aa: CASSLAGRGNEQFF
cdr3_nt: TGTGCCAGCAGCTTAGCGGGGAGAGGGAATGAGCAGTTCTTC

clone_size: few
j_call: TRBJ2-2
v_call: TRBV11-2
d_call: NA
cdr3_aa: CASSLGRGGLARYTGELFF
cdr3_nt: TGTGCCAGCAGCTTAGGGAGGGGTGGTCTAGCGCGTTACACCGGGGAGCTGTTTTTT